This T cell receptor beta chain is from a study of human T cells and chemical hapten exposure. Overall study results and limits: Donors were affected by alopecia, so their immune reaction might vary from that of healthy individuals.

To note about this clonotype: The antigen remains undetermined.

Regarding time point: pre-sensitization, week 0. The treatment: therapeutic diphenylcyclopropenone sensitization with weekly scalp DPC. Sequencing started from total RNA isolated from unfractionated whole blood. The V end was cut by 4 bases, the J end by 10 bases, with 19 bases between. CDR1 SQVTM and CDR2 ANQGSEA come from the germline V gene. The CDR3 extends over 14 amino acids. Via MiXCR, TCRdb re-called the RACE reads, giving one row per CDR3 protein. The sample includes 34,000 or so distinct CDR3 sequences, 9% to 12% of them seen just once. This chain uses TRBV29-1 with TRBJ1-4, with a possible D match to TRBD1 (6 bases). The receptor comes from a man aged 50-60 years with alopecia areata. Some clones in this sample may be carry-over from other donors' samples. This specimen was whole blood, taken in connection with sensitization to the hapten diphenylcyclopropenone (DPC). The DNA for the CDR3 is TGCAGCGTTGGCCCGGGGCAGGGGTACGGAAAACTGTTTTTT. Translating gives CSVGPGQGYGKLFF.